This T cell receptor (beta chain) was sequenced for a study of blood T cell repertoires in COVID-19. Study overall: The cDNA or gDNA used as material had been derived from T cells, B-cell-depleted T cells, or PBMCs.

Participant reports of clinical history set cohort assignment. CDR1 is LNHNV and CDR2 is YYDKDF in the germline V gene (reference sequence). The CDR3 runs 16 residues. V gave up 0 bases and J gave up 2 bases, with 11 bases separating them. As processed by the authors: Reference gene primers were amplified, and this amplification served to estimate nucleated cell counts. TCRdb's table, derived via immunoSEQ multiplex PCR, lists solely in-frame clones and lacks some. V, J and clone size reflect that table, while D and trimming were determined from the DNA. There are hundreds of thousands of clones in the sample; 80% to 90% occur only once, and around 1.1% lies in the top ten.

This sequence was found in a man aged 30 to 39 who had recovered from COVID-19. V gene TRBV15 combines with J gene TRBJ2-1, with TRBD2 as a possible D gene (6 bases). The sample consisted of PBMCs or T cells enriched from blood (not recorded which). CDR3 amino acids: CATSREVAVTYNEQFF. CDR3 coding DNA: TGTGCCACCAGCAGAGAGGTAGCGGTGACCTACAATGAGCAGTTCTTC.